Listed here is a single T cell receptor (beta chain). The junction and the germline gene differ at one end; a read error may be behind it. The germline V gene has CDR1 SGHTA and CDR2 FQGNSA. This CDR3 has 15 residues. Per the authors' pipeline: Counts of nucleated cells, estimated from reference gene primer amplification, were obtained. Assay used: immunoSEQ multiplex PCR; TCRdb lists only in-frame clones, some missing. That table furnishes V, J and clone size, whereas the DNA furnished D and trimming. The top ten clones hold around 9.9% of a sample with 60,000 to 85,000 clones, 80% to 90% of them seen once. The data derive from a study of blood T cell repertoires in COVID-19. Across the whole study: Samples representing acute and convalescent COVID-19 were sourced from the United States, Italy and Spain. Nucleic acid was either cDNA or gDNA, and it came from T cells, B-cell-depleted T cells, or PBMCs.

Source material: peripheral blood. This receptor was obtained from a man in his sixties with COVID-19, enrolled during active disease. V usage is TRBV7-2 and J usage is TRBJ1-2, with no clear D. The CDR3 sequence is CASSNHDTPNSGYTF. In nucleotides, the CDR3 is TGTGCCAGCAGCAACCATGATACCCCGAACTCTGGCTACACCTTC.